The 31 T cell receptor beta chains below were found in one sample sequenced in a study of T cell responses to AZD1222 COVID-19 vaccine. Repertoires were generated with immunoSEQ multiplex PCR, while TCRdb's copy carries only in-frame clones and drops some. The repertoire holds approximately 100,000 clones, with roughly 89% as singletons. This specimen consisted of peripheral blood, obtained on day 0 of MenACWY control vaccination. The receptors stem from an adult in good health.

The V call is TRBV12-3 or TRBV12-4, the J call TRBJ1-3; D unresolved. The length of the CDR3 is 12 residues. The V and J ends lost 5 bases and 4 bases respectively, with 6 bases between them. CDR3 sequence reads: CASSPRGNTIYF. CDR3 nucleotides: TGTGCCAGCAGTCCCCGGGGAAACACCATATATTTT.

The V gene is TRBV5-1, the J gene TRBJ1-3; tentative D call: TRBD1 (5 bases). CDR1 and CDR2 (germline): SGHRS, YFSETQ. V was clipped by 0 bases and J by 10 bases, with 11 bases between them. This CDR3 has 13 residues. CDR3 amino acids: CASSLDQGRTIYF. The CDR3 coding sequence is TGCGCCAGCAGCTTGGACCAGGGAAGGACCATATATTTT.

The CDR3 DNA is TGTGCCAGCAGCAAGGGAGGCGGGGGGGCAGAGTACGAGCAGTACTTC. This encodes CASSKGGGGAEYEQYF. This chain joins TRBV5-4 and TRBJ2-7, with TRBD2 matching over 9 bases. Losses at the gene ends were 4 bases for V and 4 bases for J; bases not matched to a gene: 12. The CDR3 has 16 residues. The germline CDR1 and CDR2 sequences are SGHNT and YYREEE (reference sequence).

The chain couples TRBV5-1 to TRBJ2-7; D may correspond to TRBD1 or TRBD2 (5 bases each). This CDR3 has 14 amino acids. Germline assignment: CDR1 SGHRS and CDR2 YFSETQ. The V and J ends lost 4 bases and 2 bases respectively, with 13 bases between them. The CDR3 loop reads CASSPGTFPYEQYF. The CDR3 DNA sequence: TGCGCCAGCAGCCCCGGGACGTTTCCCTACGAGCAGTACTTC.

The chain couples TRBV14 to TRBJ1-4, with 7 bases fitting TRBD1. J gave up 8 bases and V 1 base, and 7 bases lay outside the gene matches. Germline loops: CDR1 SGHDN, CDR2 FVKESK. The length of the CDR3 is 15 residues. The CDR3 DNA reads TGTGCCAGCAGCCAAGTAAGACAGGGTCACGAAAAACTGTTTTTT. It translates to CASSQVRQGHEKLFF.

The rearrangement joins TRBV7-2 to TRBJ2-7; no reliable D call. The germline CDR1 and CDR2 sequences are SGHTA and FQGNSA. Trimming took off 1 base at V and 3 bases at J, with 13 bases between the two ends. CDR3 length: 15 residues. CDR3 loop: CASSLEGSSFYEQYF. CDR3 coding DNA: TGTGCCAGCAGCTTAGAGGGCAGCTCCTTCTACGAGCAGTACTTC.

This clone was detected a few times. This chain connects TRBV5-1 to TRBJ1-1; D might be TRBD1 (5 bases). V lost 0 bases to trimming and J lost 5 bases, with 11 bases between them. This CDR3 is built from 14 residues. The germline V gene encodes CDR1 SGHRS and CDR2 YFSETQ. The CDR3 coding sequence is TGCGCCAGCAGCTTGGTCGGGGCGTGGACTGAAGCTTTCTTT. Translated, it gives CASSLVGAWTEAFF. Filled out from reference TRBV5-1 and TRBJ1-1, the complete variable domain reads KAGVTQTPRYLIKTRGQQVTLSCSPISGHRSVSWYQQTPGQGLQFLFEYFSETQRNKGNFPGRFSGRQFSNSRSEMNVSTLELGDSALYLCASSLVGAWTEAFFGQGTRLTVV.

J is TRBJ2-1 and V is TRBV11-3; 10 bases align to TRBD2. The CDR3 is 15 amino acids. With 4 bases clipped from V and 8 bases from J, the junction kept 8 bases outside the gene matches. The germline CDR1 and CDR2 sequences are SGHNT and YENEEA. As DNA, the CDR3 is TGTGCCAGCAGCTCCACTAGCGGGGCGGGGGATGAGCAGTTCTTC. This translates into CASSSTSGAGDEQFF.

The chain is built from TRBV5-4 and TRBJ2-7; TRBD1 agrees at 7 bases. V gave up 4 bases and J gave up 3 bases; unmatched junction bases: 10. CDR3 length: 15 amino acids. Germline V gene sequence: CDR1 SGHNT, CDR2 YYREEE (reference sequence). This CDR3 reads CASSLGGGRIYEQYF. The CDR3 DNA reads TGTGCCAGCAGCCTAGGGGGCGGGCGGATCTACGAGCAGTACTTC.

The chain joins TRBV7-3 to TRBJ2-3; no definite D call. Trimming took 2 bases from V and 9 from J, leaving 15 bases between them. Per the germline V gene, CDR1 is SGHTA and CDR2 is FQGTGA. The CDR3 runs to 14 residues. The CDR3: CASSLGGNYGTQYF. The CDR3 coding sequence is TGTGCCAGCAGCTTAGGTGGGAACTACGGCACGCAGTATTTT.

The rearrangement uses TRBV3-1 (or the pseudogene TRBV3-2) and TRBJ2-4; D may be TRBD1 or TRBD2 (6 bases each). This CDR3 is built from 18 residues. CDR1 is LGHDT, CDR2 YNNKEL, per germline (reference sequence). V shed 1 base and J shed 0 bases, with 16 bases lying between them. CDR3 in amino acids: CASSQAFTGRLAKNIQYF. The CDR3 nucleotides read TGTGCCAGCAGCCAAGCTTTTACAGGGAGGTTAGCCAAAAACATTCAGTACTTC.

CDR3 amino acids: CASSYDETQYF. The CDR3 DNA is TGTGCCAGCAGTTACGACGAGACCCAGTACTTC. The chain joins TRBV6-5 to TRBJ2-5; D remains unclear. Per the germline V gene, CDR1 is MNHEY and CDR2 is SVGAGI. The CDR3 contains 11 residues. V was cut by 2 bases and J by 5 bases, with 3 bases left in between.

This clone has more than one count but fewer than ten. This chain links TRBV7-9 with TRBJ1-1, with TRBD1 matching over 10 bases. Looked up from germline, CDR1 is SEHNR and CDR2 is FQNEAQ (reference sequence). The CDR3 has 13 amino acids. V shed 6 bases, J shed 7 bases, and the junction held 5 bases outside the gene matches. The CDR3 sequence is CASRPGTGVEAFF. The CDR3, as DNA: TGTGCCAGCAGGCCCGGGACAGGGGTTGAAGCTTTCTTT.

V and J are TRBV28 and TRBJ1-2; no clear D. Trimming shortened V by 2 bases and J by 4 bases, and 5 bases separated the two germline ends. Per germline, CDR1 MDHEN and CDR2 SYDVKM. The CDR3 is 12 amino acids. CDR3 coding DNA: TGTGCCAGCAGTTTAGGGTCCTATGGCTACACCTTC. As protein: CASSLGSYGYTF.

V gene TRBV27 combines with J gene TRBJ2-7; D might be TRBD1 or TRBD2, each matching 5 bases. CDR1 and CDR2 (germline): MNHEY, SMNVEV (reference sequence). V was pared by 5 bases and J by 3 bases, with 20 bases between. This CDR3 has 16 residues. The CDR3 region is CASSPRWLRDGYEQYF. The CDR3, as DNA: TGTGCCAGCAGTCCAAGGTGGTTACGGGACGGCTACGAGCAGTACTTC.

This chain uses TRBV10-1 with TRBJ2-5; perhaps TRBD1 as D (6 bases). CDR1 is WNHNN and CDR2 is SYGVQD in the germline V gene (reference sequence). There are 14 residues in the CDR3. V was pared by 4 bases and J by 0 bases, with 9 bases between. In DNA form, the CDR3 reads TGCGCCAGCAGTGTTGGACAGCACCAAGAGACCCAGTACTTC. Its protein is CASSVGQHQETQYF.

V is TRBV12-3 or TRBV12-4 and J is TRBJ1-2; 8 positions match TRBD1. J gave up 8 bases and V 5 bases, and 4 bases lay outside the gene matches. This CDR3 contains 12 residues. The CDR3 nucleotides read TGTGCCAGCAGTATCGACAGGGGCGGCTACACCTTC. This sequence encodes CASSIDRGGYTF.

This sequence joins TRBV4-3 and TRBJ1-2; D is unclear. The CDR3 contains 13 residues. Germline assignment: CDR1 LGHNA and CDR2 YSLEER. V lost 1 base and J lost 8, with 11 bases in between. The CDR3 region has the DNA TGCGCCAGCAGCCAAGTAATCCGTGCGGGCTACACCTTC. Translated: CASSQVIRAGYTF.

The genes are TRBV5-1 and TRBJ1-5; D might be TRBD1 (5 bases). This CDR3 contains 15 residues. Germline lookup yields CDR1 SGHRS and CDR2 YFSETQ. Trimming stripped 0 bases from V and 2 bases from J, with 9 bases between. CDR3 coding DNA: TGCGCCAGCAGCTTGGGCCAGGGCGGCAATCAGCCCCAGCATTTT. Protein: CASSLGQGGNQPQHF. The full variable domain, its missing parts supplied by reference TRBV5-1 and TRBJ1-5, is KAGVTQTPRYLIKTRGQQVTLSCSPISGHRSVSWYQQTPGQGLQFLFEYFSETQRNKGNFPGRFSGRQFSNSRSEMNVSTLELGDSALYLCASSLGQGGNQPQHFGDGTRLSIL.

The CDR3 protein is CASSAAGTAYEQYF. For the CDR3, the DNA is TGTGCCAGTAGTGCCGCCGGGACAGCCTACGAGCAGTACTTC. The chain has TRBV19 and TRBJ2-7; 7 nucleotides match TRBD1. This CDR3 has 14 amino acids. After removal of 5 bases from V and 2 bases from J, the junction contained 6 bases not matched to a gene. The V gene's germline CDR1 is LNHDA and CDR2 SQIVND (reference sequence).

The chain carries TRBV5-1 and TRBJ1-1, with D possibly TRBD1 on 5 matching bases. This CDR3 is 15 amino acids long. The V gene's germline CDR1 is SGHRS and CDR2 YFSETQ. The germline V and J ends were trimmed by 1 base and 1 base, with 11 bases remaining between them. The CDR3, as DNA: TGCGCCAGCAGCTTGACACCGGGGACGAACACTGAAGCTTTCTTT. It is translated as CASSLTPGTNTEAFF.

V gene TRBV18 combines with J gene TRBJ2-1; 8 bases line up with TRBD2. Germline CDR1 KGHSH, CDR2 LQKENI. There are 19 residues in the CDR3. V was pared by 0 bases and J by 1 base, with 11 bases of the junction left unmatched. The CDR3 reads CASSPPGSSSGGSYNEQFF. The CDR3 nucleotides read TGTGCCAGCTCACCACCCGGGAGTTCGAGCGGGGGATCCTACAATGAGCAGTTCTTC. Looking up the rest from reference TRBV18 and TRBJ2-1 gives the full variable domain: NAGVMQNPRHLVRRRGQEARLRCSPMKGHSHVYWYRQLPEEGLKFMVYLQKENIIDESGMPKERFSAEFPKEGPSILRIQQVVRGDSAAYFCASSPPGSSSGGSYNEQFFGPGTRLTVL.

The chain couples TRBV6-1 to TRBJ2-1; D remains unclear. Germline CDR1 and CDR2: MNHNS and SASEGT. The CDR3 runs to 13 residues. V lost 7 bases and J lost 5, with 12 bases in between. The CDR3 region has the DNA TGTGCCAGCACGGCAAGTCGAGACAATGAGCAGTTCTTC. Encoded protein: CASTASRDNEQFF.

This clone was found once. The rearrangement links TRBV2 to TRBJ2-7; D remains ambiguous. V was cut by 4 bases and J by 0 bases, with 7 bases left in between. The germline gives CDR1 SNHLY, CDR2 FYNNEI. The CDR3 spans 13 residues. The CDR3 reads CASSGISSYEQYF. For the CDR3, the DNA is TGTGCCAGCAGTGGTATCAGCTCCTACGAGCAGTACTTC.

The chain recombines TRBV5-1 with TRBJ2-2; 9 bases map to TRBD1. CDR1 SGHRS and CDR2 YFSETQ come from the germline V gene. This CDR3 has 15 residues. V lost 5 bases to trimming and J lost 4 bases; unmatched junction nucleotides: 6. In DNA form, the CDR3 reads TGCGCCAGCAGTGCCGGGACAGGGATCACCGGGGAGCTGTTTTTT. This sequence encodes CASSAGTGITGELFF.

This chain joins TRBV19 and TRBJ1-6; 7 bases agree with TRBD1. The germline V gene has CDR1 LNHDA and CDR2 SQIVND (reference sequence). The CDR3 is 16 residues long. V lost 4 bases, J lost 8 bases, and 11 bases stayed unmatched. The CDR3 nucleotides are TGTGCCAGTAGTACGCCCAGGGACAGTTTTGATTCACCCCTCCACTTT. This encodes CASSTPRDSFDSPLHF. Full variable domain (missing parts from reference TRBV19 and TRBJ1-6): DGGITQSPKYLFRKEGQNVTLSCEQNLNHDAMYWYRQDPGQGLRLIYYSQIVNDFQKGDIAEGYSVSREKKESFPLTVTSAQKNPTAFYLCASSTPRDSFDSPLHFGNGTRLTVT.

The rearrangement links TRBV18 to TRBJ2-3, with D possibly being TRBD2 (6 bases). Germline V gene data show CDR1 as KGHSH and CDR2 as LQKENI. V was trimmed by 0 bases and J by 5 bases, leaving 15 bases between them. The CDR3 runs to 16 residues. CDR3 in DNA: TGTGCCAGCTCACCACCGGGTGGGGGGAGCGGAGATACGCAGTATTTT. This sequence encodes CASSPPGGGSGDTQYF.

The CDR3 sequence is CASSGRQKETQYF. The CDR3 DNA sequence: TGTGCCAGCAGCGGCCGACAGAAAGAGACCCAGTACTTC. This rearrangement joins TRBV9 to TRBJ2-5; D perhaps matches TRBD1 (5 bases). Trimming left V 3 bases short and J 3 bases short, with 9 bases between. CDR1 and CDR2 (germline): SGDLS, YYNGEE. The CDR3 extends over 13 amino acids.

This rearrangement joins TRBV19 to TRBJ2-3; no definite D call. V lost 1 base and J lost 0, with 8 bases in between. The germline V gene has CDR1 LNHDA and CDR2 SQIVND (reference sequence). The CDR3 is 15 amino acids. The CDR3 nucleotides read TGTGCCAGTAGTATAGGGGTGTCTAGCACAGATACGCAGTATTTT. This sequence encodes CASSIGVSSTDTQYF.

The rearrangement links TRBV14 to TRBJ1-1; D not certain. This CDR3 has 14 amino acids. Germline V CDR1 and CDR2: SGHDN, FVKESK. V was pared by 2 bases and J by 0 bases, with 7 bases between. The DNA for the CDR3 is TGTGCCAGCAGCCAATACGGGGTGAACACTGAAGCTTTCTTT. Protein product: CASSQYGVNTEAFF.

This chain connects TRBV10-1 to TRBJ2-5, with D perhaps TRBD2 (5 bases). Trimming cost V 0 bases and J 7 bases, with 18 bases left between them. The CDR3 covers 16 residues. CDR1 and CDR2 from the germline V gene are WNHNN and SYGVQD (reference sequence). CDR3 bases: TGCGCCAGCAGTGAGTCTTGGACTGGCCGTTGGGGGACCCAGTACTTC. Its translation is CASSESWTGRWGTQYF.